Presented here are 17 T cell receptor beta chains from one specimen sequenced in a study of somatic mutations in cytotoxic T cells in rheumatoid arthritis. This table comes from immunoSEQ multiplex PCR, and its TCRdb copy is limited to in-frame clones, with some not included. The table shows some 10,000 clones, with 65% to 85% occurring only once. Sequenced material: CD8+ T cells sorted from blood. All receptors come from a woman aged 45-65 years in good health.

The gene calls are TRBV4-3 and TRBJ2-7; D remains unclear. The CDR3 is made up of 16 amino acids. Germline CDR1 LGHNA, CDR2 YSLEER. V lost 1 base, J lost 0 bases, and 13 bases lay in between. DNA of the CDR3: TGCGCCAGCAGCCAAGTCTTCGGCGGATCCTCCTACGAGCAGTACTTC. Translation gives CASSQVFGGSSYEQYF.

As DNA, the CDR3 is TGTGCCAGCAGTTACCTGGCTAGCGGGAGCCAAGAGACCCAGTACTTC. Its protein product is CASSYLASGSQETQYF. This chain links TRBV6-5 with TRBJ2-5; 10 bases line up with TRBD2. The CDR3 loop spans 16 amino acids. Per germline, CDR1 MNHEY and CDR2 SVGAGI. The J segment lost 1 base and the V segment lost 2 bases, leaving 4 bases of the junction unmatched.

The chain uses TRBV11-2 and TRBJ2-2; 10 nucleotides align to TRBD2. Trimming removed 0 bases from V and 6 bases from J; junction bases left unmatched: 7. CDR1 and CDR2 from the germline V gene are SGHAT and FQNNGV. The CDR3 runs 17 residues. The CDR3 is CASSLDRLAGEAGELFF. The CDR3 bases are TGTGCCAGCAGCTTAGATCGGCTAGCGGGGGAGGCCGGGGAGCTGTTTTTT.

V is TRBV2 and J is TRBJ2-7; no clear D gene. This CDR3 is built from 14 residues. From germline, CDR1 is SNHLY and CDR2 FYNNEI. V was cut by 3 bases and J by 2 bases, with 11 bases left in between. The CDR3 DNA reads TGTGCCAGCAGTGATAGACTGAATCCCTACGAGCAGTACTTC. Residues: CASSDRLNPYEQYF.

The CDR3, as DNA: TGCGCCAGCAGCGACTCCGGGACTAGCGGTGGCGGGGAGCTGTTTTTT. Translation gives CASSDSGTSGGGELFF. The chain has TRBV10-1 and TRBJ2-2, with 11 positions matching TRBD2. The CDR3 runs to 16 residues. V shed 6 bases and J 7 bases; nucleotides not matched to a gene: 10. CDR1 is WNHNN and CDR2 is SYGVQD in the germline V gene (reference sequence).

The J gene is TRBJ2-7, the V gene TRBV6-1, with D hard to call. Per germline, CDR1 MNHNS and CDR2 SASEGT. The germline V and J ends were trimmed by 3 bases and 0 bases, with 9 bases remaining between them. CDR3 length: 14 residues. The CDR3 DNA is TGTGCCAGCAGTGATAGTCTGAGCTCCTACGAGCAGTACTTC. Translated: CASSDSLSSYEQYF.

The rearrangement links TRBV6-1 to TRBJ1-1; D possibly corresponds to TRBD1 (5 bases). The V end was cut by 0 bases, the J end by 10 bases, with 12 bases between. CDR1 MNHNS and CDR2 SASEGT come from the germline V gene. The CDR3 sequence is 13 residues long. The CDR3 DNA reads TGTGCCAGCAGTGAAGCGAACGGGGGTATAGCTTTCTTT. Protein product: CASSEANGGIAFF.

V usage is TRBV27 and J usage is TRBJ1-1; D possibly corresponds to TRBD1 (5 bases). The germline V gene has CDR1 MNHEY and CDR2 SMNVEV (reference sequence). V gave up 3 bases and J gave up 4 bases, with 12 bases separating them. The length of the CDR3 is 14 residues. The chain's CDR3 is CASSFPGSPTEAFF. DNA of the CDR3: TGTGCCAGCAGTTTCCCAGGGTCGCCCACTGAAGCTTTCTTT.

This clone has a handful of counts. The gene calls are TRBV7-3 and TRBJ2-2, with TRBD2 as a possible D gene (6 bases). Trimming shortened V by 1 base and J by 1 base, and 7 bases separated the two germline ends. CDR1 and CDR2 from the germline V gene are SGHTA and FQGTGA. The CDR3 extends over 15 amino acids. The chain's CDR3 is CASSLNSGNTGELFF. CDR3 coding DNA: TGTGCCAGCAGCTTAAATAGCGGGAACACCGGGGAGCTGTTTTTT.

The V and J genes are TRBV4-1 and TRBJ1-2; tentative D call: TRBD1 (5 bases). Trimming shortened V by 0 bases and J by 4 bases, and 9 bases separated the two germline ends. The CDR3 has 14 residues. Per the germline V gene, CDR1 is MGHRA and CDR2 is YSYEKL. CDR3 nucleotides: TGCGCCAGCAGCCAAGATCTTGGGGCCTATGGCTACACCTTC. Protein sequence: CASSQDLGAYGYTF.

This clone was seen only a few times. In nucleotides, the CDR3 is TGCGCCAGCAGCCAAGATCGGGCGACAGGGGCCTTCTATGGCTACACCTTC. Encoded protein: CASSQDRATGAFYGYTF. The chain couples TRBV4-3 to TRBJ1-2, with 8 bases that match TRBD1. CDR1 is LGHNA, CDR2 YSLEER, per germline. V trimming: 0 bases; J trimming: 4 bases; junction bases outside the gene matches: 10. This CDR3 has 17 amino acids.

In nucleotides, the CDR3 is TGCAGCGTTGAAGATGATGAAGGGGGCGGTTACGAGCAGTACTTC. Translated, it gives CSVEDDEGGGYEQYF. This chain joins TRBV29-1 and TRBJ2-7; TRBD1 aligns across 7 bases. Germline CDR1 and CDR2: SQVTM and ANQGSEA. The CDR3 is 15 residues long. Trimming cost V 0 bases and J 4 bases; bases outside gene matches: 9.

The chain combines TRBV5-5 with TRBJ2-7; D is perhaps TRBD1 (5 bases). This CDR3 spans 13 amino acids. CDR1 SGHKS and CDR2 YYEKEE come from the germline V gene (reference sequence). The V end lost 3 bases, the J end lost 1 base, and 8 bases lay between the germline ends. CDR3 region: CASSWGESYEQYF. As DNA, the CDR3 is TGTGCCAGCAGCTGGGGCGAATCCTACGAGCAGTACTTC.

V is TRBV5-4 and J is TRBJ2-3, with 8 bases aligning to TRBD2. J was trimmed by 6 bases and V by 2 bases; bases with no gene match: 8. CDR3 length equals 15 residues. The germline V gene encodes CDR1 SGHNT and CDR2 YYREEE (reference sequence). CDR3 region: CASSFRGGGLDTQYF. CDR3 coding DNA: TGTGCCAGCAGCTTCCGTGGCGGGGGGCTGGATACGCAGTATTTT.

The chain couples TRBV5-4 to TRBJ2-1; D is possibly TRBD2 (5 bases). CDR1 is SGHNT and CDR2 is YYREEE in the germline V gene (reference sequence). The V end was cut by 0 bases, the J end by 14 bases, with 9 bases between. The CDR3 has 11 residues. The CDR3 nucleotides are TGTGCCAGCAGCTTGGGACGGGAAGAGTTCTTC. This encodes CASSLGREEFF. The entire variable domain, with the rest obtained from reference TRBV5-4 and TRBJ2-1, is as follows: ETGVTQSPTHLIKTRGQQVTLRCSSQSGHNTVSWYQQALGQGPQFIFQYYREEENGRGNFPPRFSGLQFPNYSSELNVNALELDDSALYLCASSLGREEFFGPGTRLTVL.

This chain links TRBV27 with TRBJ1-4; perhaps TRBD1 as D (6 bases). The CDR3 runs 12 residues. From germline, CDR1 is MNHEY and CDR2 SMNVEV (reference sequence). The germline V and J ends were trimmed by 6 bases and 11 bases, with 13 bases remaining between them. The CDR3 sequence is CASRTGGGKLFF. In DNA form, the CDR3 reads TGTGCCAGCAGGACAGGTGGTGGGAAACTGTTTTTT.

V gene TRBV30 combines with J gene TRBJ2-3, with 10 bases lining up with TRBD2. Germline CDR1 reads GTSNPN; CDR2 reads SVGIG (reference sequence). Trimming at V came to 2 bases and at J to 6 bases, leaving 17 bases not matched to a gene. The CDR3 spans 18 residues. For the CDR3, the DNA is TGTGCCTGGAGTCCCCTAGGAGGATCTAGCGGGGGCATTGATACGCAGTATTTT. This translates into CAWSPLGGSSGGIDTQYF.